Here is one T cell receptor beta chain with its context. The antigen is undetermined. These data come from a study of T cell responses to AZD1222 COVID-19 vaccine. Findings and caveats of the study: Spike-specific TCR breadth and depth went up after people got two AZD1222 doses. A mostly white British donor set with more females was recruited, and clonal diversity was possibly underestimated. Repertoire samples came only from after the peak T cell response.

Using immunoSEQ multiplex PCR, the repertoire was profiled, and TCRdb retains in-frame clones only, with some absent. Of about 130,000 clones in the sample, roughly 88% are singletons; the top ten hold more than 5.5%. V lost 5 bases to trimming and J lost 5 bases; unmatched junction nucleotides: 7. This CDR3 region has 14 residues. Germline V gene data show CDR1 as MNHEY and CDR2 as SVGEGT. This sequence joins TRBV6-2 or TRBV6-3 and TRBJ1-1, with 8 nucleotides matching TRBD1. This TCR came from an adult who received the AZD1222 COVID-19 vaccine. The starting material was peripheral blood, obtained 28 days after the second AZD1222 dose. The CDR3: CASSNGQGRTEAFF. CDR3 in DNA: TGTGCCAGCAGTAATGGACAGGGCCGGACTGAAGCTTTCTTT.